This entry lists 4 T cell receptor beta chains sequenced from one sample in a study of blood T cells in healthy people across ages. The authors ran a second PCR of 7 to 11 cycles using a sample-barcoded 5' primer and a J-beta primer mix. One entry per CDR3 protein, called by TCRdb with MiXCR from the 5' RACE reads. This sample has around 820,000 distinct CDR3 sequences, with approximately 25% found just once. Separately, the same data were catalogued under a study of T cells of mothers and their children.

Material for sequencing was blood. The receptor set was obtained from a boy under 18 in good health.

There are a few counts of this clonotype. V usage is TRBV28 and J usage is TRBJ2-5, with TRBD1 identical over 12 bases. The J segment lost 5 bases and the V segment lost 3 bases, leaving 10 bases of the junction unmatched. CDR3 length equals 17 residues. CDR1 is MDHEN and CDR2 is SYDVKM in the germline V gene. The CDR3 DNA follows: TGTGCCAGCAGTTTGGTGACGGGACAGGGGGCGGGGGAGACCCAGTACTTC. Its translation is CASSLVTGQGAGETQYF.

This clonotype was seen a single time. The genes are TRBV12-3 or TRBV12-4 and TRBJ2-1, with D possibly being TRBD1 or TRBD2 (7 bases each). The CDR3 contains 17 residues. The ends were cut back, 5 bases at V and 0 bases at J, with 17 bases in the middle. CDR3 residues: CASSMRTGEGSYNEQFF. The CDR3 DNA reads TGTGCCAGCAGTATGCGCACAGGGGAGGGCTCCTACAATGAGCAGTTCTTC.

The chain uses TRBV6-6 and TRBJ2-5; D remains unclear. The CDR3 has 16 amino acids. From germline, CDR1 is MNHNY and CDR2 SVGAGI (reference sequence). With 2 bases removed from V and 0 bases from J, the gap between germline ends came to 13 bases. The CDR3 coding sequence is TGTGCCAGCAGTTACGGGGAAGGCAGATACCAAGAGACCCAGTACTTC. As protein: CASSYGEGRYQETQYF.

CDR3 in amino acids: CASTGTSSYNEQFF. CDR3 DNA sequence: TGTGCCAGCACTGGGACAAGCTCCTACAATGAGCAGTTCTTC. The rearrangement joins TRBV2 to TRBJ2-1; possibly TRBD1 for D (6 bases). Germline loops: CDR1 SNHLY, CDR2 FYNNEI. The CDR3 covers 14 residues. Trimming stripped 7 bases from V and 0 bases from J, with 10 bases between.